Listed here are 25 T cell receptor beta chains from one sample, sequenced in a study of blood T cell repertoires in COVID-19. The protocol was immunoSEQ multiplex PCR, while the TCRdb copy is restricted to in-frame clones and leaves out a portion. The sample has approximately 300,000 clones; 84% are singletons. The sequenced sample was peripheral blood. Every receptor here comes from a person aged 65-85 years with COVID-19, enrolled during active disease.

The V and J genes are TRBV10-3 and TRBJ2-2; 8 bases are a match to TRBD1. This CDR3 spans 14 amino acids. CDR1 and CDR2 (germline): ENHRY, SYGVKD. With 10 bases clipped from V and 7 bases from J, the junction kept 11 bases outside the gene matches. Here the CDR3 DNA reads TGTGCCACCGCCGAGGACAGGGAATTCGGGGAGCTGTTTTTT. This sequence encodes CATAEDREFGELFF.

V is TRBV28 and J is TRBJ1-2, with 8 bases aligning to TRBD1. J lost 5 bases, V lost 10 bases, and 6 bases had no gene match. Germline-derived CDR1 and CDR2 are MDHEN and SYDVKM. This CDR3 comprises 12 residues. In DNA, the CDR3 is TGTGCCATCAAGACAGGGGCTTATGGCTACACCTTC. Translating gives CAIKTGAYGYTF.

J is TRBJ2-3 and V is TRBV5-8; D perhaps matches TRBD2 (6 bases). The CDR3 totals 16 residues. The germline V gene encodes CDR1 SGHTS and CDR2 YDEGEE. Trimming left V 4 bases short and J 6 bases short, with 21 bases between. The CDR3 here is CASSRQVSGHADTQYF. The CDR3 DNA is TGTGCCAGCAGCCGCCAGGTTAGCGGACACGCGGATACGCAGTATTTT.

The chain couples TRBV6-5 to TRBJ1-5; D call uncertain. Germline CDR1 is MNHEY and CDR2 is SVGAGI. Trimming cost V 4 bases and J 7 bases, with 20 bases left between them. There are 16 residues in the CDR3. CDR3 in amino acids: CASSSTQGGARQPQHF. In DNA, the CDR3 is TGTGCCAGCAGTTCCACCCAAGGCGGTGCACGACAGCCCCAGCATTTT.

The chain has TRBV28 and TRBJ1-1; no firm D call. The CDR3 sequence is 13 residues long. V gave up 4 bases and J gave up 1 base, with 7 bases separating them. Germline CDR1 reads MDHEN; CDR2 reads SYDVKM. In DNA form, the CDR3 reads TGTGCCAGCAGTTCTAACGGGAACACTGAAGCTTTCTTT. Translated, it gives CASSSNGNTEAFF.

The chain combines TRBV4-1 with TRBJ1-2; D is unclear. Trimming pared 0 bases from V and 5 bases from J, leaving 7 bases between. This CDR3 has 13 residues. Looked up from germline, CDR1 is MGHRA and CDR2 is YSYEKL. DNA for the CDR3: TGCGCCAGCAGCCAAGATCCGGGTTATGGCTACACCTTC. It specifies CASSQDPGYGYTF.

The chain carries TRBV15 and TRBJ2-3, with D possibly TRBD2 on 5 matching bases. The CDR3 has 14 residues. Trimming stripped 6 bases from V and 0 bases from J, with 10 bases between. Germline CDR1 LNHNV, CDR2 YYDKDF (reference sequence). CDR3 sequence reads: CATSRRISTDTQYF. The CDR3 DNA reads TGTGCCACCAGTAGGAGGATTAGCACAGATACGCAGTATTTT.

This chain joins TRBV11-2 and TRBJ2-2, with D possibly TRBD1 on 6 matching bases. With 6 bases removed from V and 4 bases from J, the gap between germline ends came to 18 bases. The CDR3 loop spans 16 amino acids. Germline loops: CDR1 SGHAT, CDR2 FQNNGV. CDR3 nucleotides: TGTGCCAGCAGACCTACCGGGACACCACTCACCGGGGAGCTGTTTTTT. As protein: CASRPTGTPLTGELFF.

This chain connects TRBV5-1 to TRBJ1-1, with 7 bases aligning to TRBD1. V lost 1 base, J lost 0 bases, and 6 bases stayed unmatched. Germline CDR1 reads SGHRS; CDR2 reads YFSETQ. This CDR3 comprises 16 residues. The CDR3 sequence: CASSLSTGTMNTEAFF. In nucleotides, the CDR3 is TGCGCCAGCAGCTTGTCGACAGGGACCATGAACACTGAAGCTTTCTTT.

The CDR3 DNA sequence: TGTGCCTGGAGGGTGGCAGGGAAGAGCACAGATACGCAGTATTTT. It is translated as CAWRVAGKSTDTQYF. J is TRBJ2-3 and V is TRBV30; D is possibly TRBD1 (5 bases). The CDR3 is 15 residues long. Per germline, CDR1 GTSNPN and CDR2 SVGIG (reference sequence). V was pared by 3 bases and J by 0 bases, with 13 bases between.

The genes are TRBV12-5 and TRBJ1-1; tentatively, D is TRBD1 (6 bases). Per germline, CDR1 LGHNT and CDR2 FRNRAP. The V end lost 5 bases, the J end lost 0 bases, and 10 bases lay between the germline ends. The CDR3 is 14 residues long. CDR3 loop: CASGVGHMNTEAFF. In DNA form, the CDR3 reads TGTGCTAGTGGTGTGGGACACATGAACACTGAAGCTTTCTTT.

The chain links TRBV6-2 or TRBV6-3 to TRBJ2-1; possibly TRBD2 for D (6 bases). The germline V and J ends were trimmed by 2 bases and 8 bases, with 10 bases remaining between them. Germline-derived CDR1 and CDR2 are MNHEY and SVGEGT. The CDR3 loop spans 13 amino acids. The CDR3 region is CASSYGTVDEQFF. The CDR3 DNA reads TGTGCCAGCAGTTACGGGACTGTCGATGAGCAGTTCTTC.

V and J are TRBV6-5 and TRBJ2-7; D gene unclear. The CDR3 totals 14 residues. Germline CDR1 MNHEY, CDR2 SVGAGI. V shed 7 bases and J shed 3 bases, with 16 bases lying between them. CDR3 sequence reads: CASILTDIIYEQYF. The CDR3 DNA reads TGTGCCAGCATTCTCACAGACATAATCTACGAGCAGTACTTC.

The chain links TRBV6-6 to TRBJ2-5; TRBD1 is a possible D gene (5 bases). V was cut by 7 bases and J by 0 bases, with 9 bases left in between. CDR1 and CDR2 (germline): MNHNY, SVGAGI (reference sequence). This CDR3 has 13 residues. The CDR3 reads CASNDRHQETQYF. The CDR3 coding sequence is TGTGCCAGCAACGACAGACACCAAGAGACCCAGTACTTC.

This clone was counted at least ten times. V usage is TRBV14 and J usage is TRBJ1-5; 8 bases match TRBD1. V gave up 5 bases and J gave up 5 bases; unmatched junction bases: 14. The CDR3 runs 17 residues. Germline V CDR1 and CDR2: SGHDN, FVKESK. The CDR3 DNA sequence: TGTGCCAGCAGCTCCCTGGTGGTAGGACAGGGACATCAGCCCCAGCATTTT. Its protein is CASSSLVVGQGHQPQHF.

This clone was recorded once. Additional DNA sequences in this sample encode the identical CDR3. CDR3 sequence reads: CASSLDRAGNTIYF. DNA of the CDR3: TGTGCCAGCAGCTTAGACAGGGCTGGAAACACCATATATTTT. J is TRBJ1-3 and V is TRBV7-2; TRBD1 is a possible D gene (6 bases). V lost 1 base to trimming and J lost 2 bases, with 6 bases between them. From germline, CDR1 is SGHTA and CDR2 FQGNSA. The CDR3 length is 14 residues.

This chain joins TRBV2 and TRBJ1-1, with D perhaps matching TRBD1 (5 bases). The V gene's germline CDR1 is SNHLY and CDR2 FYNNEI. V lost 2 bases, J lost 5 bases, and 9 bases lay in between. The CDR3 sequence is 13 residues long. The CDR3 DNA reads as TGTGCCAGCAGTGAACAGGGCAGGACTGAAGCTTTCTTT. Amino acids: CASSEQGRTEAFF.

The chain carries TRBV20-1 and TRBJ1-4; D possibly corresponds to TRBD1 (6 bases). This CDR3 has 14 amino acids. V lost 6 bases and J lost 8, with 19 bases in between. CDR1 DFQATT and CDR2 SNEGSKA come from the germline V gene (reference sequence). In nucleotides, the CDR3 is TGCAGTGCCAGTCCGACAGACAGGACCGAAAAACTGTTTTTT. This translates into CSASPTDRTEKLFF.

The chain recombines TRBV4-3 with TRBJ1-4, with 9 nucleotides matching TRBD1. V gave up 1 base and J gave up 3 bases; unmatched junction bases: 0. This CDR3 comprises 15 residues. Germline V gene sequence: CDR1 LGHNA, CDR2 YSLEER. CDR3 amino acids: CASSQGQGANEKLFF. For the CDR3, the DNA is TGCGCCAGCAGCCAAGGACAGGGGGCTAATGAAAAACTGTTTTTT.

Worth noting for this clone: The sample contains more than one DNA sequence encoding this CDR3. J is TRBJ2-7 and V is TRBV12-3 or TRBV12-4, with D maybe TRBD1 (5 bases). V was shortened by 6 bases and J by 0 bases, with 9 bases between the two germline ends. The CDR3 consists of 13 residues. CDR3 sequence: CASRYRSSYEQYF. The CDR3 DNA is TGTGCCAGCAGATACAGGAGCTCCTACGAGCAGTACTTC.

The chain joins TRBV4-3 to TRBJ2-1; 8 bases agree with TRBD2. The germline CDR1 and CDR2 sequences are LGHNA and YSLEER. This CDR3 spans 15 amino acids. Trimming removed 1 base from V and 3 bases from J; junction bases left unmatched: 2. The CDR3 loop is CASSQGGTSYNEQFF. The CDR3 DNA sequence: TGCGCCAGCAGCCAAGGTGGGACTAGCTACAATGAGCAGTTCTTC.

The CDR3 DNA follows: TGTGCCAGCAGTATAGCCGGAGCCGAAGAGACCCAGTACTTC. Its translation is CASSIAGAEETQYF. The chain uses TRBV6-2 or TRBV6-3 and TRBJ2-5; D gene ambiguous. The V end was cut by 5 bases, the J end by 3 bases, with 13 bases between. CDR3 size: 14 residues. CDR1 MNHEY and CDR2 SVGEGT come from the germline V gene.

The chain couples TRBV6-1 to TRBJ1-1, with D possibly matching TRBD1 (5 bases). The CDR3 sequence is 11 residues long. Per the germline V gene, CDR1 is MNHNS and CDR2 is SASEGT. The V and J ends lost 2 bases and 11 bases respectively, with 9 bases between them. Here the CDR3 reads CASSELGAAFF. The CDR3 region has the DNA TGTGCCAGCAGTGAACTAGGGGCGGCTTTCTTT.

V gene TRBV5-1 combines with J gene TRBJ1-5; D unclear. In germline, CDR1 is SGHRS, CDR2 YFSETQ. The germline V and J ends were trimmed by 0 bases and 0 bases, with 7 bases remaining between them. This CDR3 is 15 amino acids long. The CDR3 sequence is CASSLDTNSNQPQHF. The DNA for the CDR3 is TGCGCCAGCAGCTTGGACACAAATAGCAATCAGCCCCAGCATTTT. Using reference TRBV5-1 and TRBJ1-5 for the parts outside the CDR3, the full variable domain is KAGVTQTPRYLIKTRGQQVTLSCSPISGHRSVSWYQQTPGQGLQFLFEYFSETQRNKGNFPGRFSGRQFSNSRSEMNVSTLELGDSALYLCASSLDTNSNQPQHFGDGTRLSIL.

The CDR3 DNA follows: TGTGCCAGCAGTTCCTCCCACAGTGTGTCAACTAATGAAAAACTGTTTTTT. As protein: CASSSSHSVSTNEKLFF. V is TRBV27 and J is TRBJ1-4; D remains ambiguous. The CDR3 covers 17 residues. The V gene's germline CDR1 is MNHEY and CDR2 SMNVEV (reference sequence). V gave up 4 bases and J gave up 0 bases, with 15 bases separating them.